The source of this TCR beta chain is a study of blood T cell repertoires in COVID-19. Authors' methods: Amplified reference gene primers provided the basis for estimating nucleated cell counts. Produced via immunoSEQ multiplex PCR; TCRdb's table is partial and in-frame only. V, J and clone size were drawn from that table, and D and trimming were deduced from the DNA. The sample comprises around 480,000 clones, around 87% of which are singletons, and around 0.64% rests with the top ten. This CDR3 comprises 13 residues. Between the trimmed V and J ends, which lost 10 bases and 11 bases, there was a span of 18 bases.

The clonotype was recovered from a woman between 18 and 30 years old who had recovered from COVID-19. This sequence joins TRBV12-3 or TRBV12-4 and TRBJ1-6; TRBD1 might be the D (6 bases). The sample was PBMCs or T cells enriched from blood (not recorded which). CDR3 sequence reads: CATQGGFAAPLHF. The CDR3 DNA follows: TGTGCCACACAGGGTGGCTTCGCGGCACCCCTCCACTTT.